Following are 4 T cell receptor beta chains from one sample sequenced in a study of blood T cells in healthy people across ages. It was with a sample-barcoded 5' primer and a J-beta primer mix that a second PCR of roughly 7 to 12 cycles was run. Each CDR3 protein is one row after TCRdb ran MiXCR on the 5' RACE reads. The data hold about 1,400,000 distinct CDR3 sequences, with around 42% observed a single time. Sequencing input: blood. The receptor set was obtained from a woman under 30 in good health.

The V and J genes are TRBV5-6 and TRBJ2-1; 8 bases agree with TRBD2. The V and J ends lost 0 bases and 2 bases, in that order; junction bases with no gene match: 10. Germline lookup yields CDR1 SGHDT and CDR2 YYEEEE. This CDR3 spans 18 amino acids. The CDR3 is CASSLGPAAGVTYNEQFF. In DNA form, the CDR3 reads TGTGCCAGCAGCTTGGGCCCCGCAGCGGGAGTCACCTACAATGAGCAGTTCTTC.

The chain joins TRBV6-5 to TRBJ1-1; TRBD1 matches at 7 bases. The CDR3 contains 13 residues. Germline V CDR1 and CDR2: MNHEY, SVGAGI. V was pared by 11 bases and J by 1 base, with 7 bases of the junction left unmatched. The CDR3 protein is CAAQGRGNTEAFF. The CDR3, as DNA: TGTGCCGCACAGGGGCGGGGGAACACTGAAGCTTTCTTT.

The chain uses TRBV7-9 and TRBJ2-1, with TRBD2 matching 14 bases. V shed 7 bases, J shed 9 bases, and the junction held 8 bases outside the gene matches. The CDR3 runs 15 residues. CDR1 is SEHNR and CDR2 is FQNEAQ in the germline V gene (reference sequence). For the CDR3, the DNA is TGTGCCAGCACCTGGGGACTAGCGGGAGTGGGTGAGCAGTTCTTC. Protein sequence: CASTWGLAGVGEQFF.

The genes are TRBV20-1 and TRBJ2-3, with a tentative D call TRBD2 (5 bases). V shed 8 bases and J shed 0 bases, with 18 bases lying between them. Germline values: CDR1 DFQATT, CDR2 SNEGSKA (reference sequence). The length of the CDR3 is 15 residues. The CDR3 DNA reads TGCAGTCCGGACTCACAGAGGTCTAGCACAGATACGCAGTATTTT. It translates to CSPDSQRSSTDTQYF.